Below, 8 T cell receptor beta chains from the same sample are listed, as sequenced in a study of T cell repertoires in cytomegalovirus infection. TCRdb analysed the reads with MiXCR anew, one entry per CDR3 protein. This sample has around 500,000 distinct CDR3 sequences; roughly 46% occur once, and the top ten carry about 45%. These TCRs' antigens remain unknown. The specimen was cultured PBMCs, collected from culture after CMV antigen stimulation. These receptors all stem from a human donor in good health (CMV status not recorded). Some clones in this sample may be carry-over from other donors' samples.

This chain joins TRBV24-1 and TRBJ1-5, with D unclear. This CDR3 spans 15 amino acids. V lost 1 base, J lost 0 bases, and 6 bases lay in between. Per germline, CDR1 KGHDR and CDR2 SFDVKD. The chain's CDR3 is CATSDFRGSNQPQHF. CDR3 DNA sequence: TGTGCCACCAGTGATTTTCGGGGTAGCAATCAGCCCCAGCATTTT.

The chain joins TRBV12-3 or TRBV12-4 to TRBJ1-5; weak D call: TRBD1 (5 bases). V lost 3 bases, J lost 0 bases, and 12 bases lay in between. This CDR3 region has 16 residues. In DNA form, the CDR3 reads TGTGCCAGCAGTTTCGGGGGAGACCATAGCAATCAGCCCCAGCATTTT. Protein product: CASSFGGDHSNQPQHF.

The V and J genes are TRBV6-5 and TRBJ1-4; 9 bases line up with TRBD1. The CDR3 runs to 14 residues. Looked up from germline, CDR1 is MNHEY and CDR2 is SVGAGI. V was clipped by 6 bases and J by 10 bases; unmatched bases: 9. CDR3 loop: CASSLTGGEGKLFF. The CDR3 DNA reads as TGTGCCAGCAGCCTGACAGGGGGAGAGGGAAAACTGTTTTTT.

This chain connects TRBV6-2 or TRBV6-3 to TRBJ2-5; D call uncertain. V was shortened by 6 bases and J by 9 bases, with 14 bases between the two germline ends. Per the germline V gene, CDR1 is MNHEY and CDR2 is SVGEGT. The CDR3 length is 12 residues. The CDR3 coding sequence is TGTGCCAGCAGCCCCTTTGGGTCTCCCCAGTACTTC. Protein product: CASSPFGSPQYF.

This clonotype has a handful of counts. This sequence joins TRBV6-1 and TRBJ1-5; 9 positions match TRBD1. Per germline, CDR1 MNHNS and CDR2 SASEGT. The CDR3 has 15 residues. Trimming took 6 bases from V and 5 from J; bases not matched to a gene: 8. CDR3 amino acids: CASRLGQGTYQPQHF. For the CDR3, the DNA is TGTGCCAGCAGATTAGGACAGGGGACGTATCAGCCCCAGCATTTT.

This clonotype was observed a few times. The chain carries TRBV6-1 and TRBJ2-3, with D perhaps TRBD1 or TRBD2 (6 bases each). With 8 bases removed from V and 4 bases from J, the gap between germline ends came to 19 bases. The CDR3 spans 15 residues. The germline CDR1 and CDR2 sequences are MNHNS and SASEGT. The CDR3 region is CASGGIGGPADTQYF. The CDR3 DNA sequence: TGTGCCAGCGGGGGGATTGGGGGGCCGGCAGATACGCAGTATTTT.

This rearrangement joins TRBV6-1 to TRBJ1-6; TRBD1 might be the D (6 bases). The V gene lost 5 bases and the J gene lost 10 bases, with 27 bases spanning the gap. The CDR3 extends over 18 amino acids. CDR1 is MNHNS, CDR2 SASEGT, per germline. The CDR3 is CASSPELGAASPYSPLHF. The CDR3 DNA is TGTGCCAGCAGTCCCGAATTGGGGGCAGCCTCTCCATACTCACCCCTCCACTTT.

This sequence joins TRBV12-3 or TRBV12-4 and TRBJ2-7; TRBD2 agrees at 10 bases. CDR3 size: 17 residues. Trimming cost V 2 bases and J 5 bases; bases outside gene matches: 12. This CDR3 is CASSLSLSGRARDEQYF. As DNA, the CDR3 is TGTGCCAGCAGTTTATCCCTAAGCGGGAGGGCCCGCGACGAGCAGTACTTC.